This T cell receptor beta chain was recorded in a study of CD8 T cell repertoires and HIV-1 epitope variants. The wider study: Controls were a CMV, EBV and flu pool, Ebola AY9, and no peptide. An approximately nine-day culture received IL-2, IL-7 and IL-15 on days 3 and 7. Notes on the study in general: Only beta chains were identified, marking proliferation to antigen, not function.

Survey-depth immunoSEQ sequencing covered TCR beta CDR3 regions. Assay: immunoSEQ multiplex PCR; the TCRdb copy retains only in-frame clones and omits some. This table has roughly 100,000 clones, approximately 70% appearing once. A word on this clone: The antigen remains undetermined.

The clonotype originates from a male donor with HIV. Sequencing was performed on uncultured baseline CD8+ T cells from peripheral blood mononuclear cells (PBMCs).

Here the CDR3 DNA reads TGTGCCAGCAGGGGGCCGGAGGATACGCAGTATTTT. Its protein product is CASRGPEDTQYF. This rearrangement joins TRBV6-1 to TRBJ2-3; a possible D gene is TRBD1 (5 bases). Germline-derived CDR1 and CDR2 are MNHNS and SASEGT. Trimming took 6 bases from V and 6 from J, leaving 10 bases between them. The CDR3 totals 12 residues.